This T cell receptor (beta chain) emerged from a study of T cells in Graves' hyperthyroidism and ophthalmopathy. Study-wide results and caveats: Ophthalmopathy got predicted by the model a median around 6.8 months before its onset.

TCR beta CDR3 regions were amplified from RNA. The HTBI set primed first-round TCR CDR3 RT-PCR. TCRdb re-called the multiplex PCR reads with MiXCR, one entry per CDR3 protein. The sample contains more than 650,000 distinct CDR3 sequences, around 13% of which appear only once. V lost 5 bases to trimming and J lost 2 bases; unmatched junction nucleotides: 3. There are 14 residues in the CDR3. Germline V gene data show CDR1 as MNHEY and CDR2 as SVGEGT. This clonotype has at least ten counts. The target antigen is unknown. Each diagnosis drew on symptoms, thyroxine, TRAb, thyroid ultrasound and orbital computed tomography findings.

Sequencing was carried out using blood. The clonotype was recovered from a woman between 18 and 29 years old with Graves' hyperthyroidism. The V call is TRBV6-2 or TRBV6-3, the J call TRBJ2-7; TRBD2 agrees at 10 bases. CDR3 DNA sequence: TGTGCCAGCAGTAAAGGACTAGCGGCCTACGAGCAGTACTTC. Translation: CASSKGLAAYEQYF.